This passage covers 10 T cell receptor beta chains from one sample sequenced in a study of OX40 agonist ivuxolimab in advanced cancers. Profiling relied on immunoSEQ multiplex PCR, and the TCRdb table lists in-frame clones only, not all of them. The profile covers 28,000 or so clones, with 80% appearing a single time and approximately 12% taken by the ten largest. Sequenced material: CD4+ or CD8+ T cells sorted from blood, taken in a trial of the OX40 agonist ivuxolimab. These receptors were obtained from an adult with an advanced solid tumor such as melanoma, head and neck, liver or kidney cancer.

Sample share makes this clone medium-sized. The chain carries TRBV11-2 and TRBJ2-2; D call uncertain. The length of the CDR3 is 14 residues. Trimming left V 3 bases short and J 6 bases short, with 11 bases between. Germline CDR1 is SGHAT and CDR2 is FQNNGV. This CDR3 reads CASSFVLGSGELFF. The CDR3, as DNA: TGTGCCAGCAGCTTCGTCTTGGGGTCCGGGGAGCTGTTTTTT. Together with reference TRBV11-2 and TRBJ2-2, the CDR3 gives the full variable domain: EAGVAQSPRYKIIEKRQSVAFWCNPISGHATLYWYQQILGQGPKLLIQFQNNGVVDDSQLPKDRFSAERLKGVDSTLKIQPAKLEDSAVYLCASSFVLGSGELFFGEGSRLTVL.

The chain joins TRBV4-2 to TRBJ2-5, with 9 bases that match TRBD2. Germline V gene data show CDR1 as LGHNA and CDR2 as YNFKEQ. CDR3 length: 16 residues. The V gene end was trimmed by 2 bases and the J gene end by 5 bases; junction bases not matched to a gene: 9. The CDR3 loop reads CASSQQAGGRGETQYF. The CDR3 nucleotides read TGTGCCAGCAGCCAACAAGCGGGGGGCCGTGGGGAGACCCAGTACTTC.

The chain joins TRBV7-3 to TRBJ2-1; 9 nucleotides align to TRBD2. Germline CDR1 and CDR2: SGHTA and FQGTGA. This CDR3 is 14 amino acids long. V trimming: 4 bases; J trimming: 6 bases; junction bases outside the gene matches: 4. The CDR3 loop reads CASSYAGGINEQFF. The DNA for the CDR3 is TGTGCCAGCAGCTATGCGGGGGGGATCAATGAGCAGTTCTTC. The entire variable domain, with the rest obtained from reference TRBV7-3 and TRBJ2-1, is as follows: GAGVSQTPSNKVTEKGKYVELRCDPISGHTALYWYRQSLGQGPEFLIYFQGTGAADDSGLPNDRFFAVRPEGSVSTLKIQRTERGDSAVYLCASSYAGGINEQFFGPGTRLTVL.

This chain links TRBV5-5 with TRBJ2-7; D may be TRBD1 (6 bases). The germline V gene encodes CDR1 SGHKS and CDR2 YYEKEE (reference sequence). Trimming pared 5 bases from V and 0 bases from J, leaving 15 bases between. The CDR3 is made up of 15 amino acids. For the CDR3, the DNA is TGTGCCAGCAGGCGGACAGAATTTAGCTCCTACGAGCAGTACTTC. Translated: CASRRTEFSSYEQYF.

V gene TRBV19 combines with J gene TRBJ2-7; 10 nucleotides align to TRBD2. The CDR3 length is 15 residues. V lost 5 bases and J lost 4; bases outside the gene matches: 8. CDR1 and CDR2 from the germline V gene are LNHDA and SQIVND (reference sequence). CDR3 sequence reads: CASSSIAGGPYEQYF. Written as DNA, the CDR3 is TGTGCCAGTAGTTCCATAGCGGGGGGTCCATACGAGCAGTACTTC.

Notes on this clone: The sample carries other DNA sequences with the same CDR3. As DNA, the CDR3 is TGTGCCAGCAGTGGGGGGGTAGCGGGGAGCTACGAGCAGTACTTC. It codes for CASSGGVAGSYEQYF. The chain joins TRBV7-6 to TRBJ2-7; TRBD2 matches 8 bases. CDR1 and CDR2 from the germline V gene are SGHVS and FNYEAQ. Losses at the gene ends were 6 bases for V and 3 bases for J; bases not matched to a gene: 10. CDR3 length: 15 amino acids.

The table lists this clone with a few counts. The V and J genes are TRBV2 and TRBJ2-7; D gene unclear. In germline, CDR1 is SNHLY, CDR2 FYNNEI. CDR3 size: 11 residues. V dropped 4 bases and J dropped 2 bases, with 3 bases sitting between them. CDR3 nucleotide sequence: TGTGCCAGCAGTGTCGCCTACGAGCAGTACTTC. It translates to CASSVAYEQYF.

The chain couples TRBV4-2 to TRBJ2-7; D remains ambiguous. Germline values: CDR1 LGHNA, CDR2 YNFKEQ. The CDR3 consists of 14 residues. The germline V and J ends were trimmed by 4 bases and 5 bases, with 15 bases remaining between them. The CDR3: CASSPLQDKDEQYF. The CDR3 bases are TGTGCCAGCAGCCCCCTGCAGGATAAGGACGAGCAGTACTTC.

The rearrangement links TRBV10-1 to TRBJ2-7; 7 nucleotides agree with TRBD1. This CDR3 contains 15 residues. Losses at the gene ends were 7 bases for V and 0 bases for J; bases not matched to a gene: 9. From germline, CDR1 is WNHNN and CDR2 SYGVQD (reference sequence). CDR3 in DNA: TGCGCCAGCAACCCCGGGACAGAGAGCTCCTACGAGCAGTACTTC. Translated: CASNPGTESSYEQYF.

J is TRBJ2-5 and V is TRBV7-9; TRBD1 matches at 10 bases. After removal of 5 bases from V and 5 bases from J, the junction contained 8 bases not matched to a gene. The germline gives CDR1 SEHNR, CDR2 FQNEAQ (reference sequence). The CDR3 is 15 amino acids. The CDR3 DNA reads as TGTGCCAGCAGCCCCCGCCGGGACAGGGGTGAGACCCAGTACTTC. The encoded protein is CASSPRRDRGETQYF.